Sequencing of this T cell receptor (beta chain) was carried out in a study of molecular identifiers for immune sequencing clone quantification. Study-level results: Should identical TCR molecules share a barcode, the sizes of highly expanded clones could be underestimated. Detectable among around 1 million naive cells, according to reports, was Jurkat TCR RNA spiked in from one cell. Clonotypes surpassing 20 RNA copies contained over 98% of effector molecules, versus under 1% in naive cells.

Trimming cost V 2 bases and J 4 bases; bases outside gene matches: 5. Germline CDR1 MGHRA, CDR2 YSYEKL. The CDR3 is 15 amino acids. This clonotype was observed many times. The antigen remains unidentified. TCRdb itself ran the PCR reads through MiXCR, one entry per CDR3 protein. The profile shows about 32,000 distinct CDR3 sequences, about 18% of them singletons. The chain links TRBV4-1 to TRBJ2-7; 10 bases align to TRBD2. The sequenced sample consisted of naive CD8+ T cells from blood, with Jurkat cell RNA spiked in. Specified subset: FACS-sorted CD8+CD4-CCR7+CD45RA+ naive T cells. This TCR derives from a human donor in good health. Some libraries in this study had Jurkat cell RNA spiked in. As DNA, the CDR3 is TGCGCCAGCAGCCAAATTCTAGCGGGGGAGTACGAGCAGTACTTC. It translates to CASSQILAGEYEQYF.